The 24 T cell receptor beta chains reported below all come from one sample, sequenced in a study of cytomegalovirus exposure and HLA in healthy donors. PCR amplification relied on 60 Vbeta primers (plus 13 Jbeta primers). The repertoire was sequenced with immunoSEQ multiplex PCR; TCRdb's copy has only in-frame clones and lacks some. The sample records about 140,000 clones, more than 75% being singletons. Sequencing was carried out using PBMCs. Source of these receptors: a man aged 18 to 30 in good health and CMV-seronegative.

In regard to this clone: In the same sample, other DNA sequences code for this CDR3. The chain links TRBV19 to TRBJ2-3, with 7 bases fitting TRBD2. CDR3 length: 16 amino acids. The V gene's germline CDR1 is LNHDA and CDR2 SQIVND (reference sequence). V was pared by 1 base and J by 1 base, with 5 bases of the junction left unmatched. This CDR3 is CASSIAGGLGTDTQYF. The CDR3 DNA is TGTGCCAGTAGTATAGCCGGGGGGTTAGGCACAGATACGCAGTATTTT.

This sequence joins TRBV6-1 and TRBJ1-6; tentative D call: TRBD1 (5 bases). The CDR3 contains 13 residues. Trimming left V 5 bases short and J 6 bases short, with 8 bases between. Germline V gene lookup returns CDR1 MNHNS and CDR2 SASEGT. This chain's CDR3 is CASSRQGNSPLHF. The CDR3 coding sequence is TGTGCCAGCAGTAGGCAGGGTAATTCACCCCTCCACTTT.

The chain uses TRBV10-1 and TRBJ2-7, with TRBD1 identical over 10 bases. The germline V gene has CDR1 WNHNN and CDR2 SYGVQD (reference sequence). The CDR3 has 17 amino acids. The trim removed 6 bases at V and 2 bases at J, leaving 13 bases unmatched. CDR3 sequence (DNA): TGCGCCAGCAGCGCCTCGCACGCCGGGACAGGGGCCTACGAGCAGTACTTC. This codes for CASSASHAGTGAYEQYF.

The chain's CDR3 is CASTQRVSSYNEQFF. The DNA for the CDR3 is TGTGCCTCCACCCAACGGGTTTCCTCCTACAATGAGCAGTTCTTC. This chain links TRBV30 with TRBJ2-1; D call uncertain. V was cut by 7 bases and J by 0 bases, with 16 bases left in between. Germline V gene data show CDR1 as GTSNPN and CDR2 as SVGIG (reference sequence). CDR3 size: 15 residues.

This chain connects TRBV7-2 to TRBJ2-7; D ambiguous. Looked up from germline, CDR1 is SGHTA and CDR2 is FQGNSA. With 2 bases removed from V and 3 bases from J, the gap between germline ends came to 5 bases. The CDR3 is 12 amino acids. The CDR3, as DNA: TGTGCCAGCAGCTTAACCGGCTACGAGCAGTACTTC. Translation: CASSLTGYEQYF.

V gene TRBV9 combines with J gene TRBJ2-2, with D perhaps matching TRBD1 (6 bases). Trimming pared 4 bases from V and 5 bases from J, leaving 21 bases between. CDR1 and CDR2 (germline): SGDLS, YYNGEE. This CDR3 contains 17 residues. The CDR3 reads CASSPHDGFQGTGELFF. In DNA form, the CDR3 reads TGTGCCAGCAGCCCCCATGATGGGTTCCAGGGGACCGGGGAGCTGTTTTTT.

The rearrangement joins TRBV7-3 to TRBJ1-1; D unresolved. Trimming removed 1 base at V and 4 bases at J, with 16 bases between. Germline CDR1 SGHTA, CDR2 FQGTGA. The CDR3 contains 16 residues. CDR3 bases: TGTGCCAGCAGCTTAAGGGGTATAGGGAGCGGCACTGAAGCTTTCTTT. Translated: CASSLRGIGSGTEAFF.

The chain employs TRBV27 and TRBJ2-2; TRBD1 matches 9 bases. This CDR3 has 14 residues. J lost 5 bases, V lost 6 bases, and 4 bases had no gene match. CDR1 MNHEY and CDR2 SMNVEV come from the germline V gene (reference sequence). The CDR3 nucleotides read TGTGCCAGCAGCCGGGACAGGGCAACCGGGGAGCTGTTTTTT. Protein sequence: CASSRDRATGELFF.

This chain connects TRBV2 to TRBJ2-3; D is possibly TRBD2 (5 bases). Germline V gene data show CDR1 as SNHLY and CDR2 as FYNNEI. The CDR3 is made up of 13 amino acids. Trimming pared 4 bases from V and 4 bases from J, leaving 9 bases between. The CDR3 DNA is TGTGCCAGCAGTGGGGGTAGCGCAGATACGCAGTATTTT. This codes for CASSGGSADTQYF.

V and J are TRBV10-1 and TRBJ2-2, with a weak D call TRBD2 (6 bases). V lost 6 bases and J 5 bases, leaving 10 bases between the germline ends. The CDR3 contains 13 residues. Germline loops: CDR1 WNHNN, CDR2 SYGVQD (reference sequence). The CDR3 nucleotides read TGCGCCAGCAGGGCGGGAAGTACCGGGGAGCTGTTTTTT. Translation gives CASRAGSTGELFF.

The chain uses TRBV9 and TRBJ2-7, with D unclear. The CDR3 is 14 residues long. From germline, CDR1 is SGDLS and CDR2 YYNGEE. With 1 base removed from V and 7 bases from J, the gap between germline ends came to 15 bases. As DNA, the CDR3 is TGTGCCAGCAGCGTATCCGTACTGACAACTGAGCAGTACTTC. Amino acids: CASSVSVLTTEQYF.

CDR3 DNA sequence: TGTGCCATCAGTGAGTCGACAGCGGGAGGCCACAATGAGCAGTTCTTC. Translation: CAISESTAGGHNEQFF. The chain couples TRBV10-3 to TRBJ2-1, with 9 bases that match TRBD2. From germline, CDR1 is ENHRY and CDR2 SYGVKD. This CDR3 comprises 16 residues. Trimming removed 0 bases from V and 5 bases from J; junction bases left unmatched: 5.

This clone was recorded once. The rearrangement joins TRBV9 to TRBJ1-1; 10 bases fit TRBD1. This CDR3 is 15 amino acids long. The germline V gene has CDR1 SGDLS and CDR2 YYNGEE. V lost 4 bases, J lost 4 bases, and 7 bases stayed unmatched. Written as DNA, the CDR3 is TGTGCCAGCAGCTACCTGGACAGGGGGGGCACTGAAGCTTTCTTT. As protein: CASSYLDRGGTEAFF.

Concerning this clone: A junction end diverges from the germline sequence, so it may reflect a read error. The chain employs TRBV12-5 and TRBJ1-1; D perhaps matches TRBD1 (5 bases). The CDR3 is made up of 12 amino acids. Germline V CDR1 and CDR2: LGHNT, FRNRAP. In DNA, the CDR3 is TGTGCTAGTGGTACCACAGGTTCTGATGCTTTCTTT. Its protein product is CASGTTGSDAFF.

The J gene is TRBJ1-3, the V gene TRBV25-1; 9 positions match TRBD1. CDR3 size: 16 residues. The ends lost 0 bases at V and 2 bases at J; junction bases unmatched: 2. Looked up from germline, CDR1 is MGHDK and CDR2 is SYGVNS. The CDR3 region is CASSEYGTGTGNTIYF. In DNA, the CDR3 is TGTGCCAGCAGTGAATATGGGACAGGGACTGGAAACACCATATATTTT.

The rearrangement links TRBV7-6 to TRBJ2-7, with TRBD1 identical over 8 bases. This CDR3 region has 14 residues. The ends lost 1 base at V and 6 bases at J; junction bases unmatched: 5. Germline V lookup: CDR1 SGHVS, CDR2 FNYEAQ. The CDR3 coding sequence is TGTGCCAGCAGCTTAGGACAGGGGCTCTCCGAGCAGTACTTC. It specifies CASSLGQGLSEQYF.

The rearrangement joins TRBV5-4 to TRBJ2-2; weak D call: TRBD1 (6 bases). Trimming shortened V by 4 bases and J by 0 bases, and 10 bases separated the two germline ends. Germline V gene data show CDR1 as SGHNT and CDR2 as YYREEE (reference sequence). There are 15 residues in the CDR3. This CDR3 is CASSPDSSNTGELFF. DNA for the CDR3: TGTGCCAGCAGCCCGGACAGCTCGAACACCGGGGAGCTGTTTTTT.

The genes are TRBV27 and TRBJ2-3; 10 bases agree with TRBD2. Germline trimming cut 6 bases from V and 1 base from J; bases unmatched to any gene: 4. This CDR3 is built from 15 residues. Germline V CDR1 and CDR2: MNHEY, SMNVEV (reference sequence). This chain's CDR3 is CASRWLAGGTDTQYF. Here the CDR3 DNA reads TGTGCCAGCAGGTGGCTAGCGGGGGGCACAGATACGCAGTATTTT.

This clone was seen a handful of times. The chain has TRBV27 and TRBJ1-4; possible D gene TRBD1, 6 bases. The CDR3 contains 16 residues. Germline CDR1 MNHEY, CDR2 SMNVEV (reference sequence). V was shortened by 2 bases and J by 5 bases, with 15 bases between the two germline ends. The CDR3 loop is CASSLSPDRVNEKLFF. The DNA of the CDR3 is TGTGCCAGCAGTTTAAGCCCGGACAGAGTAAATGAAAAACTGTTTTTT.

This clone was observed a handful of times. The sample holds other DNA sequences that translate to the same CDR3. This rearrangement joins TRBV6-1 to TRBJ2-5; 12 nucleotides match TRBD2. The V segment lost 3 bases and the J segment 5 bases; nucleotides outside the gene matches: 10. There are 17 residues in the CDR3. Germline lookup yields CDR1 MNHNS and CDR2 SASEGT. The CDR3 DNA follows: TGTGCCAGCAGTGATAGGCTAGCGGGAGGGCCAGGGGAGACCCAGTACTTC. This encodes CASSDRLAGGPGETQYF.

This clone was observed a single time. The gene calls are TRBV29-1 and TRBJ1-1; no clear D gene. The CDR3 sequence is 13 residues long. Germline V CDR1 and CDR2: SQVTM, ANQGSEA. This chain's CDR3 is CSAVRTGNTEAFF. Written as DNA, the CDR3 is TGCAGTGCCGTGAGAACCGGGAACACTGAAGCTTTCTTT.

The chain links TRBV6-5 to TRBJ2-2, with 9 bases identical to TRBD2. Germline values: CDR1 MNHEY, CDR2 SVGAGI. There are 16 residues in the CDR3. Trimming at V came to 4 bases and at J to 11 bases, leaving 14 bases not matched to a gene. DNA of the CDR3: TGTGCCAGCAGTTTAGCGGGAGACCTAATCGCGAGCGAGCTGTTTTTT. Its protein is CASSLAGDLIASELFF.

With respect to this clone: One end of the junction is discordant with germline, which a read error may explain. The V gene is TRBV7-9, the J gene TRBJ2-1, with TRBD2 identical over 10 bases. The CDR3 contains 14 residues. In germline, CDR1 is SEHNR, CDR2 FQNEAQ (reference sequence). The CDR3 DNA sequence: TGTGCCAGCAGCCCAGGGACTAGCGCTGTAGGGTGGGTCTTC. It is translated as CASSPGTSAVGWVF.

The chain combines TRBV18 with TRBJ1-6, with D perhaps TRBD1 (5 bases). CDR3 length: 14 amino acids. Trimming took off 3 bases at V and 10 bases at J, with 13 bases between the two ends. From germline, CDR1 is KGHSH and CDR2 LQKENI. The CDR3 is CASSPGGEHSPLHF. The CDR3 nucleotides are TGTGCCAGCTCACCCGGGGGGGAGCACTCACCCCTCCACTTT.